This is a list of T cell receptor beta chains from one sample in a study. TCRdb passed the 5' RACE reads through MiXCR, listing each CDR3 protein once. The data show about 8,300 distinct CDR3 sequences, roughly 50% seen once. The sample was memory CD4+ T cells sorted from a lymph node. The receptors shown here come from a female donor with breast cancer. Each CDR3 is given with its conserved first and last residue. A D gene is named only where the DNA matches it firmly. Clone size is stated in some rows and not others, as once, few, many or a class when expanded.

>TRBJ2-1|-|few|TRBV30
TGTGCCTGGAGTTCAGGTTACAATGAGCAGTTCTTC
CAWSSGYNEQFF
>TRBJ2-2|TRBD2|few|TRBV12-3/TRBV12-4
TGTGCCAGCAGGGACAGCGGGAGAGGGGCCGGGGAGCTGTTTTTT
CASRDSGRGAGELFF
>TRBJ2-5|-|-|TRBV12-3/TRBV12-4
TGTGCCAGCAGTCCCAGGAGTCTAAAAGAGACCCAGTACTTC
CASSPRSLKETQYF
>TRBJ2-1|-|medium-sized|TRBV4-2
TGTGCCAGCAGCCAAGCTACAGCGATGTCCTACAATGAGCAGTTCTTC
CASSQATAMSYNEQFF
>TRBJ2-3|-|few|TRBV6-5
TGTGCCAGCAGCCAGGGAGTTCACACAGATACGCAGTATTTT
CASSQGVHTDTQYF
>TRBJ2-7|-|-|TRBV11-2
TGTGCCAGCAGCCCCCTAGGTAGGCGTAGAAACATCTACGAGCAGTACTTC
CASSPLGRRRNIYEQYF
>TRBJ1-1|-|-|TRBV6-5
TGTGCCAGCAGTTACTATGGGACGGGGTACACTGAAGCTTTCTTT
CASSYYGTGYTEAFF
>TRBJ1-2|-|-|TRBV10-3
TGTGCCATCAGTGAAGGGCGTACGATCTATGGCTACACCTTC
CAISEGRTIYGYTF
>TRBJ2-7|TRBD2|once|TRBV7-2
TGTGCCAGCAGCTTAGGAGGACTAGCGGCCTACGAGCAGTACTTC
CASSLGGLAAYEQYF
>TRBJ2-5|-|few|TRBV2
TGTGCCAGCAGTTTAGAACAGCAAGAGACCCAGTACTTC
CASSLEQQETQYF
>TRBJ2-7|-|few|TRBV6-6
TGTGCCAGCACCCCGGGGCGTGGGAGCGACGAGCAGTACTTC
CASTPGRGSDEQYF
>TRBJ2-5|-|once|TRBV3-1
TGTGCCAGCAGCCACCCCGACGGGCTACCCTTGGAGACCCAGTACTTC
CASSHPDGLPLETQYF
>TRBJ2-1|-|-|TRBV3-1
TGTGCCAGCAGCCAAGATCCGGTGGTCGATGAGCAGTTCTTC
CASSQDPVVDEQFF
>TRBJ1-2|-|-|TRBV5-1
TGCGCCAGCAGCCCCGAGGACAGATACTATGGCTACACCTTC
CASSPEDRYYGYTF
>TRBJ2-6|-|-|TRBV15
TGTGCCACCAGCAGAGAGGGGGGATCTGGGGCCAACGTCCTGACTTTC
CATSREGGSGANVLTF
>TRBJ1-4|-|few|TRBV5-1
TGCGCCAGCAGCTTTGGAGGGATCAGGGACAAAAGTGAAAAACTGTTTTTT
CASSFGGIRDKSEKLFF
>TRBJ1-1|-|-|TRBV9
TGTGCCAGCAGCGGGCGGGGAGGGGTAAAAGCTTTCTTT
CASSGRGGVKAFF
>TRBJ1-1|-|-|TRBV6-2/TRBV6-3
TGTGCCAGCAGCACTCCATACACTGAAGCTTTCTTT
CASSTPYTEAFF
>TRBJ1-5|-|-|TRBV18
TGTGCCAGCTCACCGTCGGGGGACCAGCCCCAGCATTTT
CASSPSGDQPQHF
>TRBJ2-6|TRBD2|-|TRBV25-1
TGTGTCAGTTTTGGGAGGGGCTCTGGGGCCAACGTCCTGACTTTC
CVSFGRGSGANVLTF
>TRBJ2-3|TRBD1|-|TRBV15
TGTGCCACCGGACCGTCTAGGGACAGGGAATGGAATGGAGATACGCAGTATTTT
CATGPSRDREWNGDTQYF
>TRBJ2-7|-|-|TRBV19
TGTGCCAGTAGTAACGAGGCGTGGGAAGAGCAGTACTTC
CASSNEAWEEQYF
>TRBJ2-1|-|-|TRBV18
TGTGCCAGCTCACTCTACCCGAACAATGAGCAGTTCTTC
CASSLYPNNEQFF
>TRBJ2-5|-|-|TRBV4-2
TGTGCCAGCAGCCAAGATAGTATGGTGGAGACCCAGTACTTC
CASSQDSMVETQYF
>TRBJ2-3|TRBD2|-|TRBV12-3/TRBV12-4
TGTGCCAGCAGTAACGCCGGGAGGCCCACAGATACGCAGTATTTT
CASSNAGRPTDTQYF
>TRBJ2-1|-|-|TRBV20-1
TGCAGTGCTCGTAAACCCCGCAGCAATGAGCAGTTCTTC
CSARKPRSNEQFF
>TRBJ2-5|TRBD1|few|TRBV6-5
TGTGCCAGCAGTCGCGGGACAGGGGTCGAGACCCAGTACTTC
CASSRGTGVETQYF
>TRBJ2-1|-|-|TRBV20-1
TGCAGTGCGGGGCTCTACAATGAGCAGTCCTTC
CSAGLYNEQSF
>TRBJ2-5|TRBD2|-|TRBV4-1
TGCGCCAGCAGCCAGCCTAGACTAGCGGGGGTCCCGGGGGAGACCCAGTACTTC
CASSQPRLAGVPGETQYF
>TRBJ2-7|TRBD2|-|TRBV29-1
TGCAGCGTTAGGGACCCGGGAGGCATCGCGATTGGCGAGCAGTACTTC
CSVRDPGGIAIGEQYF
>TRBJ1-1|-|-|TRBV20-1
TGCAGTGCCCAGACCAGGGTCACTGAAGCTTTCTTT
CSAQTRVTEAFF
>TRBJ1-1|-|-|TRBV6-1
TGTGCCAGCAGTGAATTAGGACAAATGAACACTGAAGCTTTCTTT
CASSELGQMNTEAFF
>TRBJ2-3|-|-|TRBV29-1
TGCAGCGTTGAAAGGAGGTGGGGGGTAGGCACAGATACGCAGTATTTT
CSVERRWGVGTDTQYF
>TRBJ1-6|-|-|TRBV20-1
TGCAGTGCTGGTCCCTATTCACCCCTCCACTTT
CSAGPYSPLHF
>TRBJ1-1|-|-|TRBV6-2/TRBV6-3
TGTGCCAGCAGTTGGGCCGGGGCGTTGAACACTGAAGCTTTCTTT
CASSWAGALNTEAFF
>TRBJ2-5|TRBD1|few|TRBV5-1
TGCGCCAGCAGCCTTCGACAGGGGGAGACCCAGTACTTC
CASSLRQGETQYF
>TRBJ1-1|-|-|TRBV10-3
TGTGCCATCAGGGAGAACACTGAAGCTTTCTTT
CAIRENTEAFF
>TRBJ1-5|-|-|TRBV20-1
TGCAGTGCTAGAGTTACACAGGGTATTGGTAATCAGCCCCAGCATTTT
CSARVTQGIGNQPQHF